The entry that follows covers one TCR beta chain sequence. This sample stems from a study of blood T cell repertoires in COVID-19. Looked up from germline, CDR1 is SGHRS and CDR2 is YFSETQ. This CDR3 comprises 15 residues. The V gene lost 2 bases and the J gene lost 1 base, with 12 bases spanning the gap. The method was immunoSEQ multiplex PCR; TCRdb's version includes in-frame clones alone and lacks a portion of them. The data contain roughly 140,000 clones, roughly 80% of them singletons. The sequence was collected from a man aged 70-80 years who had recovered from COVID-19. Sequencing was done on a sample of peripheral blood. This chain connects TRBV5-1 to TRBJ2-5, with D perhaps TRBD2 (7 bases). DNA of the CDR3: TGCGCCAGCAGCTTTATCGGGGGGCCCCAAGAGACCCAGTACTTC. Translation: CASSFIGGPQETQYF.